This is a list of T cell receptor beta chains from one sample in a study of spatial heterogeneity in lung cancer. TCRdb ran MiXCR on the 5' RACE reads and lists one entry per CDR3 protein. The sample includes 6,000 to 9,000 distinct CDR3 sequences, roughly 5.9% of them seen just once. Specimen: PBMCs, collected at surgery. These receptor sequences come from a male donor with early-stage non-small cell lung cancer. Both conserved end residues are part of each CDR3. The order of the fields is D gene, clone size, J gene, V gene, CDR3 DNA, CDR3 protein. The D gene is left open where the match is weak. The listing skips clone size in some rows; elsewhere it reads once, few, many or a size class.

d_call: TRBD1; clone_size: NA; j_call: TRBJ1-2; v_call: TRBV9; cdr3_nt: TGTGCCAGCAGCCCCCGACAGGGTAACGGCTACACCTTC; cdr3_aa: CASSPRQGNGYTF
d_call: TRBD1; clone_size: many; j_call: TRBJ2-3; v_call: TRBV5-1; cdr3_nt: TGCGCCAGCAGCTCTAGGACAGGGGGCAGAAGCACAGATACGCAGTATTTT; cdr3_aa: CASSSRTGGRSTDTQYF
d_call: NA; clone_size: many; j_call: TRBJ1-5; v_call: TRBV7-2; cdr3_nt: TGTGCCAGCAGCCGGGTTGATCAGCCCCAGCATTTT; cdr3_aa: CASSRVDQPQHF
d_call: TRBD1; clone_size: many; j_call: TRBJ2-1; v_call: TRBV29-1; cdr3_nt: TGCAGCGTTGAAAGGACAGGGGTCGATGAGCAGTTCTTC; cdr3_aa: CSVERTGVDEQFF
d_call: NA; clone_size: many; j_call: TRBJ1-4; v_call: TRBV5-4; cdr3_nt: TGTGCCAGCAGCTTGAAGGACGAAAAACTGTTTTTT; cdr3_aa: CASSLKDEKLFF
d_call: TRBD2; clone_size: many; j_call: TRBJ2-1; v_call: TRBV11-2; cdr3_nt: TGTGCCAGCACCCCGTTACTAGCGGGTTACAATGAGCAGTTCTTC; cdr3_aa: CASTPLLAGYNEQFF
d_call: NA; clone_size: many; j_call: TRBJ2-5; v_call: TRBV9; cdr3_nt: TGTGCCAGCAGCGTAGCCCCAGAAGAGACCCAGTACTTC; cdr3_aa: CASSVAPEETQYF
d_call: NA; clone_size: medium-sized; j_call: TRBJ1-4; v_call: TRBV7-9; cdr3_nt: TGTGCCAGCAGCCCCCTAGGTGAAAAACTGTTTTTT; cdr3_aa: CASSPLGEKLFF
d_call: NA; clone_size: medium-sized; j_call: TRBJ1-1; v_call: TRBV27; cdr3_nt: TGTGCCAGCAGTTTATTAGGGGCCGGCACTGAAGCTTTCTTT; cdr3_aa: CASSLLGAGTEAFF
d_call: NA; clone_size: many; j_call: TRBJ2-3; v_call: TRBV20-1; cdr3_nt: TGCAGTGCTAGGTCCCCAGGACTGGCTAGCACAGATACGCAGTATTTT; cdr3_aa: CSARSPGLASTDTQYF
d_call: NA; clone_size: many; j_call: TRBJ2-7; v_call: TRBV20-1; cdr3_nt: TGCAGTGCTCCCCCGCCGGACCGCTCCTACGAGCAGTACTTC; cdr3_aa: CSAPPPDRSYEQYF
d_call: TRBD1; clone_size: many; j_call: TRBJ2-2; v_call: TRBV5-5; cdr3_nt: TGTGCCAGCAGCATCCGGGACAGGGGGCCGACCGGGGAGCTGTTTTTT; cdr3_aa: CASSIRDRGPTGELFF
d_call: TRBD1; clone_size: many; j_call: TRBJ2-3; v_call: TRBV11-2; cdr3_nt: TGTGCCAGCAACGCAGAATTCGGACAGGGGGCCCCAGATACGCAGTATTTT; cdr3_aa: CASNAEFGQGAPDTQYF
d_call: TRBD1; clone_size: many; j_call: TRBJ1-4; v_call: TRBV28; cdr3_nt: TGTGCCAGCAGTTATCCGGGACAGGGATTCGGTAATGAAAAACTGTTTTTT; cdr3_aa: CASSYPGQGFGNEKLFF
d_call: NA; clone_size: many; j_call: TRBJ1-5; v_call: TRBV19; cdr3_nt: TGTGCCAGTAGTATGTGGGACGGGAATCAGCCCCAGCATTTT; cdr3_aa: CASSMWDGNQPQHF
d_call: NA; clone_size: many; j_call: TRBJ2-3; v_call: TRBV7-2; cdr3_nt: TGTGCCAGCAGCTTAGGAGTCAGCCCGGATACGCAGTATTTT; cdr3_aa: CASSLGVSPDTQYF
d_call: TRBD1; clone_size: many; j_call: TRBJ2-5; v_call: TRBV12-3/TRBV12-4; cdr3_nt: TGTGCCAGCAGTTCCGGGACAGGGGACCGGGAGGGGTACCAAGAGACCCAGTACTTC; cdr3_aa: CASSSGTGDREGYQETQYF
d_call: NA; clone_size: many; j_call: TRBJ2-6; v_call: TRBV20-1; cdr3_nt: TGCAGTGCTAGCGCCCCTCTGGGGGACGGTGGGGCCAACGTCCTGACTTTC; cdr3_aa: CSASAPLGDGGANVLTF
d_call: TRBD2; clone_size: NA; j_call: TRBJ2-3; v_call: TRBV20-1; cdr3_nt: TGCAGTGCTAGAGATCATGGACTAGCGGGTGCAGATACGCAGTATTTT; cdr3_aa: CSARDHGLAGADTQYF
d_call: TRBD2; clone_size: many; j_call: TRBJ2-7; v_call: TRBV27; cdr3_nt: TGTGCCAGCAGTTTTGCGGGAGGGGGGCCCTACGAGCAGTACTTC; cdr3_aa: CASSFAGGGPYEQYF